This paragraph reports one T cell receptor (beta chain). What it recognizes is unknown. Possible read error: a much larger clone is one base away. It was with unique molecular identifiers that the TCRbeta library was prepared. TCRdb reprocessed the PCR reads via MiXCR and lists one record per CDR3 protein. The sample includes around 700,000 distinct CDR3 sequences, approximately 14% of them seen just once. The data originate from a study of T-cell reconstitution after alpha-beta-depleted transplantation in children. Overall study results and limits: Some patients owed their high day-60 TCRbeta diversity to surviving recipient T cells and thymic progenitors.

The length of the CDR3 is 15 residues. V and J are TRBV12-3 or TRBV12-4 and TRBJ2-7; D is perhaps TRBD1 (5 bases). This TCR was sampled from a girl aged 2 to 9 with congenital amegakaryocytic thrombocytopenia, due to receive a stem cell transplant. The starting material was PBMCs, obtained before TCRalphabeta/CD19-depleted stem cell transplant. CDR3 protein: CASSSPQVPTYEQSF. The CDR3 DNA sequence: TGTGCCAGCAGTTCCCCACAGGTTCCAACCTACGAGCAGTCCTTC.